One sample yielded the 19 T cell receptor beta chains listed below, sequenced in a study of T cell changes during pregnancy in multiple sclerosis. Profiled with immunoSEQ multiplex PCR; TCRdb holds only in-frame clones, not every one. The sample consists of some 110,000 clones, approximately 90% of them appearing once. The starting material was peripheral blood, obtained in the third trimester of pregnancy. All receptors derive from a female donor with multiple sclerosis, enrolled in a pregnancy study.

The chain recombines TRBV20-1 with TRBJ1-1, with D unclear. Germline-derived CDR1 and CDR2 are DFQATT and SNEGSKA (reference sequence). This CDR3 contains 10 residues. In DNA, the CDR3 is TGCAGCCCGAGGAACACTGAAGCTTTCTTT. It codes for CSPRNTEAFF.

J is TRBJ2-1 and V is TRBV25-1; TRBD2 matches 11 bases. The CDR3 loop spans 17 amino acids. CDR1 is MGHDK and CDR2 is SYGVNS in the germline V gene. Trimming at V came to 4 bases and at J to 1 base, leaving 6 bases not matched to a gene. The DNA for the CDR3 is TGTGCCAGCAGTGCGACTAGCGGGGCAAGGTCCTACAATGAGCAGTTCTTC. Its translation is CASSATSGARSYNEQFF.

The rearrangement uses TRBV12-5 and TRBJ2-2; 7 positions agree with TRBD2. With 4 bases clipped from V and 0 bases from J, the junction kept 2 bases outside the gene matches. This CDR3 comprises 15 residues. Germline CDR1 and CDR2: LGHNT and FRNRAP. DNA for the CDR3: TGTGCTAGTGGTTCGGGGGGAACGAACACCGGGGAGCTGTTTTTT. Residues: CASGSGGTNTGELFF.

The chain has TRBV10-2 and TRBJ1-3; no definite D call. Per the germline V gene, CDR1 is WSHSY and CDR2 is SAAADI. Deletions cut 6 bases from V and 1 base from J, with 10 bases between. The CDR3 is made up of 14 amino acids. DNA of the CDR3: TGCGCCAGCAGGGGGTCGGGGTCTGGAAACACCATATATTTT. Amino acids: CASRGSGSGNTIYF.

This rearrangement joins TRBV2 to TRBJ1-3, with 8 bases lining up with TRBD1. CDR1 is SNHLY and CDR2 is FYNNEI in the germline V gene. This CDR3 contains 15 residues. With V trimmed by 6 bases and J by 2 bases, 6 bases remained unmatched. CDR3 in amino acids: CASSVDRGAGNTIYF. The CDR3 nucleotides read TGTGCCAGCAGCGTCGACAGGGGAGCTGGAAACACCATATATTTT.

The chain employs TRBV11-3 and TRBJ2-2, with D possibly TRBD2 on 5 matching bases. The length of the CDR3 is 15 residues. The V end lost 5 bases, the J end lost 1 base, and 11 bases lay between the germline ends. CDR1 and CDR2 from the germline V gene are SGHNT and YENEEA. The CDR3 nucleotides read TGTGCCAGCAGCCCGCGGGCCCTGAACACCGGGGAGCTGTTTTTT. It specifies CASSPRALNTGELFF.

The V call is TRBV6-1, the J call TRBJ2-1, with TRBD2 identical over 7 bases. The CDR3 is 13 amino acids. Germline-derived CDR1 and CDR2 are MNHNS and SASEGT. V lost 7 bases and J lost 3; bases outside the gene matches: 3. CDR3 DNA sequence: TGTGCCAGCACGGGACTAATCTACAATGAGCAGTTCTTC. Protein product: CASTGLIYNEQFF.

The V and J genes are TRBV19 and TRBJ2-1, with 11 nucleotides matching TRBD2. Trimming at V came to 3 bases and at J to 8 bases, leaving 6 bases not matched to a gene. The CDR3 runs 15 residues. Germline V gives CDR1 LNHDA, CDR2 SQIVND (reference sequence). The CDR3 nucleotides read TGTGCCAGTAGTATCCGGCTAGCGGGGGGAGATGAGCAGTTCTTC. It codes for CASSIRLAGGDEQFF.

The chain is built from TRBV7-9 and TRBJ2-1, with TRBD1 as a possible D gene (5 bases). CDR3 length: 16 residues. CDR1 SEHNR and CDR2 FQNEAQ come from the germline V gene (reference sequence). Trimming took off 3 bases at V and 2 bases at J, with 14 bases between the two ends. In DNA form, the CDR3 reads TGTGCCAGCAGCTTTAGCAGGGCCCCTACCTACAATGAGCAGTTCTTC. It codes for CASSFSRAPTYNEQFF.

The rearrangement uses TRBV19 and TRBJ2-2; D is possibly TRBD1 (7 bases). The germline V gene has CDR1 LNHDA and CDR2 SQIVND (reference sequence). This CDR3 region has 16 residues. The V end lost 0 bases, the J end lost 6 bases, and 14 bases lay between the germline ends. The CDR3 is CASSIDHQGGPGELFF. In nucleotides, the CDR3 is TGTGCCAGTAGTATAGATCACCAGGGGGGCCCCGGGGAGCTGTTTTTT.

The chain couples TRBV25-1 to TRBJ1-1; a weak D match, TRBD1 (6 bases). The CDR3 is 16 residues long. The germline V gene encodes CDR1 MGHDK and CDR2 SYGVNS. Trimming left V 1 base short and J 11 bases short, with 23 bases between. CDR3 region: CASSESFSRGYSGAFF. CDR3 coding DNA: TGTGCCAGCAGTGAATCTTTCAGCAGGGGTTATAGTGGGGCTTTCTTT.

This clone has just a few counts. The gene calls are TRBV30 and TRBJ1-1; possibly TRBD1 for D (6 bases). Trimming removed 1 base from V and 5 bases from J, with 11 bases in between. The V gene's germline CDR1 is GTSNPN and CDR2 SVGIG (reference sequence). The CDR3 has 13 amino acids. The CDR3 region has the DNA TGTGCCTGGAGTGGAACCCAGGGGACTGAAGCTTTCTTT. This gives the protein CAWSGTQGTEAFF.

The chain uses TRBV6-1 and TRBJ1-5; D is unclear. V lost 3 bases to trimming and J lost 7 bases, with 16 bases between them. The germline gives CDR1 MNHNS, CDR2 SASEGT. The CDR3 has 15 residues. The CDR3 is CASSDSRAAAQPQHF. In DNA form, the CDR3 reads TGTGCCAGCAGTGATTCAAGGGCAGCGGCCCAGCCCCAGCATTTT.

This chain uses TRBV2 with TRBJ2-3, with 10 bases aligning to TRBD2. The CDR3 is made up of 17 amino acids. Germline V gene data show CDR1 as SNHLY and CDR2 as FYNNEI. V lost 6 bases and J lost 2; bases outside the gene matches: 11. The CDR3 DNA reads TGTGCCAGCAGCGGCCCCTTCACTAGCGGGACCACAGATACGCAGTATTTT. It translates to CASSGPFTSGTTDTQYF. Combining the CDR3 with reference TRBV2 and TRBJ2-3 gives the whole variable domain EPEVTQTPSHQVTQMGQEVILRCVPISNHLYFYWYRQILGQKVEFLVSFYNNEISEKSEIFDDQFSVERPDGSNFTLKIRSTKLEDSAMYFCASSGPFTSGTTDTQYFGPGTRLTVL.

This clone was seen a few times. The chain combines TRBV28 with TRBJ2-3, with 8 bases lining up with TRBD1. V lost 3 bases to trimming and J lost 3 bases; unmatched junction nucleotides: 5. The germline gives CDR1 MDHEN, CDR2 SYDVKM. The CDR3 sequence is 15 residues long. CDR3 sequence: CASSFWTGKTDTQYF. Written as DNA, the CDR3 is TGTGCCAGCAGTTTTTGGACAGGGAAGACAGATACGCAGTATTTT.

The chain carries TRBV7-9 and TRBJ1-1, with D unresolved. The CDR3 has 14 residues. Between the trimmed V and J ends, which lost 2 bases and 2 bases, there was a span of 9 bases. Germline V gene data show CDR1 as SEHNR and CDR2 as FQNEAQ (reference sequence). CDR3 in amino acids: CASSLLLLNTEAFF. The CDR3 coding sequence is TGTGCCAGCAGCTTATTGCTCCTAAACACTGAAGCTTTCTTT.

The chain carries TRBV2 and TRBJ1-5; no definite D call. The CDR3 has 12 amino acids. Trimming removed 7 bases at V and 3 bases at J, with 7 bases between. The germline V gene encodes CDR1 SNHLY and CDR2 FYNNEI. The CDR3, as DNA: TGTGCCAGCACACAGTTCAATCAGCCCCAGCATTTT. Translating it yields CASTQFNQPQHF.

The gene calls are TRBV2 and TRBJ2-3; tentative D call: TRBD1 (6 bases). The germline V and J ends were trimmed by 5 bases and 0 bases, with 18 bases remaining between them. Germline V lookup: CDR1 SNHLY, CDR2 FYNNEI. The CDR3 is 17 amino acids. CDR3 protein: CASSSSLQGTSTDTQYF. CDR3 nucleotides: TGTGCCAGCAGTTCTTCCCTACAGGGAACTAGCACAGATACGCAGTATTTT.

The chain employs TRBV27 and TRBJ2-3, with 8 bases aligning to TRBD2. In germline, CDR1 is MNHEY, CDR2 SMNVEV (reference sequence). The CDR3 spans 17 residues. V lost 5 bases to trimming and J lost 5 bases; unmatched junction nucleotides: 15. Here the CDR3 reads CASSHRTSQTQGDTQYF. CDR3 nucleotides: TGTGCCAGCAGTCACCGGACTAGCCAAACTCAGGGAGATACGCAGTATTTT.